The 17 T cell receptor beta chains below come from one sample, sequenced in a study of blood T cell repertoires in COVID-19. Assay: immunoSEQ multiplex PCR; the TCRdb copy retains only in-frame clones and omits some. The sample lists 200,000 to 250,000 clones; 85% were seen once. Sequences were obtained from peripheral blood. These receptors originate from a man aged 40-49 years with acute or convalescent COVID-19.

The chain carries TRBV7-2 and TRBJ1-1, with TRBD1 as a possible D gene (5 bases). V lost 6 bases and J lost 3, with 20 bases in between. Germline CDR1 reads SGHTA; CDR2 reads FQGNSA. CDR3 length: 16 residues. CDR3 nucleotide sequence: TGTGCCAGCAGGGGCTTGGGGCCTCACCCCGACACTGAAGCTTTCTTT. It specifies CASRGLGPHPDTEAFF. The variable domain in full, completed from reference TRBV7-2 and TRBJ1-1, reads GAGVSQSPSNKVTEKGKDVELRCDPISGHTALYWYRQSLGQGLEFLIYFQGNSAPDKSGLPSDRFSAERTGGSVSTLTIQRTQQEDSAVYLCASRGLGPHPDTEAFFGQGTRLTVV.

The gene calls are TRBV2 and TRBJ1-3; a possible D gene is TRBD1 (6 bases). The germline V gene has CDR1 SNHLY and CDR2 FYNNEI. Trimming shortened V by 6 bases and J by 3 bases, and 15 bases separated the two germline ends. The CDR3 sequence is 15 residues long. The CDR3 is CASRGAGDHGNTIYF. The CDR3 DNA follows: TGTGCCAGCAGAGGGGCAGGGGACCATGGAAACACCATATATTTT.

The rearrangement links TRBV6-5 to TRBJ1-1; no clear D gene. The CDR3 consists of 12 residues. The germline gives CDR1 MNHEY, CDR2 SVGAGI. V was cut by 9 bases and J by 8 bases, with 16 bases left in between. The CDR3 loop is CASIGFGREAFF. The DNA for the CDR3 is TGTGCCAGTATAGGGTTTGGGAGGGAAGCTTTCTTT.

The CDR3 DNA reads TGCGCCAGCAGCTTCTACGGGGGGAATGAGCAGTTCTTC. Amino acids: CASSFYGGNEQFF. The rearrangement links TRBV5-1 to TRBJ2-1, with 7 bases aligning to TRBD2. V trimming: 2 bases; J trimming: 7 bases; junction bases outside the gene matches: 3. Germline V lookup: CDR1 SGHRS, CDR2 YFSETQ. CDR3 length: 13 amino acids.

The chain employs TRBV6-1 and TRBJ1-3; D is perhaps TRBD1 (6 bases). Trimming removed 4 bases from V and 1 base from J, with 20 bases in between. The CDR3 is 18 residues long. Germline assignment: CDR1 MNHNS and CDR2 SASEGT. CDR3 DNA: TGTGCCAGCAGTGTTAAACGAGGGGGTATCGGGTCTGGAAACACCATATATTTT. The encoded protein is CASSVKRGGIGSGNTIYF.

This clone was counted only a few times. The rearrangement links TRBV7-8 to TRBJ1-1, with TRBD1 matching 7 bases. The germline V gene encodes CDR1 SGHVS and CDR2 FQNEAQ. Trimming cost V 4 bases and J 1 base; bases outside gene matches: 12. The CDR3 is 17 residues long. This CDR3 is CASSYSARGLRNTEAFF. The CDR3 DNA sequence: TGTGCCAGCAGCTACTCAGCGAGGGGGCTTCGGAACACTGAAGCTTTCTTT.

CDR3 sequence reads: CASSVGGSNSPLHF. CDR3 in DNA: TGTGCCAGCAGCGTGGGTGGGAGTAATTCACCCCTCCACTTT. The chain carries TRBV5-4 and TRBJ1-6, with D unresolved. CDR1 is SGHNT and CDR2 is YYREEE in the germline V gene (reference sequence). The V and J ends lost 4 bases and 6 bases respectively, with 11 bases between them. The CDR3 has 14 residues.

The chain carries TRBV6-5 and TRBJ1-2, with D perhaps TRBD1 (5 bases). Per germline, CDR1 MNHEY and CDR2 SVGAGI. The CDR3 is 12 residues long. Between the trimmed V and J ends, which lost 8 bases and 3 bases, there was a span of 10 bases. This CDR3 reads CASGGVDYGYTF. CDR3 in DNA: TGTGCCAGCGGGGGGGTGGACTATGGCTACACCTTC.

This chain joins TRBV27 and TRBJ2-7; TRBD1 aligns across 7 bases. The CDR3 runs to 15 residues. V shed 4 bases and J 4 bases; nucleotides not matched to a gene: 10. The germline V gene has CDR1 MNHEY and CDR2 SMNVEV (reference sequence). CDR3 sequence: CASSSDRPPRYEQYF. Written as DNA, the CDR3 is TGTGCCAGCAGTTCGGACAGGCCCCCTAGGTACGAGCAGTACTTC.

Written as DNA, the CDR3 is TGTGCCAGCAGCTTCGGGGGGGGACAGCCCCAGCATTTT. Translated: CASSFGGGQPQHF. This chain links TRBV7-2 with TRBJ1-5; TRBD1 is a possible D gene (5 bases). Trimming removed 3 bases from V and 7 bases from J, with 10 bases in between. The CDR3 totals 13 residues. The germline CDR1 and CDR2 sequences are SGHTA and FQGNSA.

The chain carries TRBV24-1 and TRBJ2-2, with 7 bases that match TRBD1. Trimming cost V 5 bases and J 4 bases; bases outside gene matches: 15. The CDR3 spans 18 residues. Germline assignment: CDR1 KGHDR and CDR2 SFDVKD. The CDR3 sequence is CATSATRMGSGGTGELFF. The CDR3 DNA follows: TGTGCCACCAGTGCTACAAGGATGGGGTCAGGGGGCACCGGGGAGCTGTTTTTT.

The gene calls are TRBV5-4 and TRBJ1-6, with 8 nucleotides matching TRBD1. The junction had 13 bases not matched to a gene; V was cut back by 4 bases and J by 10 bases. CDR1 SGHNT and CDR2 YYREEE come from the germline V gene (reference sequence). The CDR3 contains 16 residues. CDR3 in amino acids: CASSSTGTGWPSPLHF. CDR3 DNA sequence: TGTGCCAGCAGCAGTACCGGGACAGGATGGCCCTCACCCCTCCACTTT.

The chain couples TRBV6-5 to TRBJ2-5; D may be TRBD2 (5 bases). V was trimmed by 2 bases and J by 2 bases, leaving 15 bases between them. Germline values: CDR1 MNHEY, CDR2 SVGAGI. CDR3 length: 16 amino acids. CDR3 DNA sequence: TGTGCCAGCAGTTACCTCTCCTCGGGGAGACAAGAGACCCAGTACTTC. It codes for CASSYLSSGRQETQYF.

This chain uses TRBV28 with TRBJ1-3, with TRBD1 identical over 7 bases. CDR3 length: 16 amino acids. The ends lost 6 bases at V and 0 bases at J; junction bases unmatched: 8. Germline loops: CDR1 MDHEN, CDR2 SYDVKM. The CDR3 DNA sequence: TGTGCCAGCAGCCCTCCCGGACAGGTCTCTGGAAACACCATATATTTT. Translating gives CASSPPGQVSGNTIYF.

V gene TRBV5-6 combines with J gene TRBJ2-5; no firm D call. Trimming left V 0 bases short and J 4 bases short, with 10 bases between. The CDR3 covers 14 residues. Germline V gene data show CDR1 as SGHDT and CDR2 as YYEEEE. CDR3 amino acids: CASSLALSRETQYF. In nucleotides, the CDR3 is TGTGCCAGCAGCTTGGCCCTTTCCCGAGAGACCCAGTACTTC.

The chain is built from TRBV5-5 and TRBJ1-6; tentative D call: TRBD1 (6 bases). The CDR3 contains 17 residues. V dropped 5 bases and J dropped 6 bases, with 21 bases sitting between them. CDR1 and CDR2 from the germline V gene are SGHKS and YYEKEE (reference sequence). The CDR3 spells CASREDRPNGFNSPLHF. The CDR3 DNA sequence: TGTGCCAGCAGGGAAGACAGGCCAAACGGATTTAATTCACCCCTCCACTTT.

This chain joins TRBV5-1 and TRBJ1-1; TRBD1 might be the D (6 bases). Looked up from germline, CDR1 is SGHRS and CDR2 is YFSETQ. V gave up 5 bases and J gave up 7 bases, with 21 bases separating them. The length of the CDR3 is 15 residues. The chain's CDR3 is CASSQTPGHQVEAFF. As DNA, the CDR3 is TGCGCCAGCAGTCAAACCCCGGGACACCAGGTTGAAGCTTTCTTT.